A single sample gave rise to the 15 T cell receptor beta chains below, sequenced in a study of cytomegalovirus exposure and HLA in healthy donors (dated by TCRdb to the late 2010s). Libraries were prepared through the immunoSEQ multiplex PCR assay. The multiplex PCR relied on a mix of 60 forward primers for TCR Vbeta segments and 13 reverse primers for TCR Jbeta segments. TCRdb re-hosts the immuneACCESS table, in-frame sequences only. Its copies lack some clones; in the studies checked, an unresolved V gene accounts for under half of them, and the cause for the rest is not known. The table for this sample lists under 200,000 clones; about 78% of them were counted only once. Approximately 5.1% of the sample is in the top ten clones. The specimen was PBMCs. The receptors shown here come from a man between 35 and 55 years old in good health and CMV-seronegative.

The rearrangement links TRBV29-1 to TRBJ1-2; 7 positions agree with TRBD1. The CDR3 loop spans 12 amino acids. V trimming: 3 bases; J trimming: 8 bases; junction bases outside the gene matches: 6. Germline CDR1 reads SQVTM; CDR2 reads ANQGSEA. The CDR3 loop reads CSVDEGAPGYTF. CDR3 coding DNA: TGCAGCGTTGATGAGGGGGCGCCCGGCTACACCTTC.

J is TRBJ2-1 and V is TRBV19, with 14 bases that match TRBD2. V was clipped by 4 bases and J by 6 bases; unmatched bases: 2. The V gene's germline CDR1 is LNHDA and CDR2 SQIVND (reference sequence). CDR3 size: 15 residues. This CDR3 reads CASSKGLAGANEQFF. For the CDR3, the DNA is TGTGCCAGTAGTAAGGGACTAGCGGGAGCCAATGAGCAGTTCTTC.

This clone has just one count. This chain connects TRBV6-5 to TRBJ1-2; D possibly corresponds to TRBD1 (6 bases). The CDR3 covers 16 residues. Trimming pared 0 bases from V and 8 bases from J, leaving 19 bases between. Germline assignment: CDR1 MNHEY and CDR2 SVGAGI. The CDR3, as DNA: TGTGCCAGCAGTTACTCGGTAGTGGCAGGGGCCTGGGGCTACACCTTC. Amino acid sequence: CASSYSVVAGAWGYTF.

The rearrangement uses TRBV9 and TRBJ1-3; no firm D call. In germline, CDR1 is SGDLS, CDR2 YYNGEE. Deletions cut 4 bases from V and 1 base from J, with 15 bases between. The CDR3 covers 16 residues. The CDR3 nucleotides read TGTGCCAGCAGCCCCGTTGTTAACTATTCTGGAAACACCATATATTTT. Translated, it gives CASSPVVNYSGNTIYF.

V and J are TRBV10-1 and TRBJ2-3; 7 nucleotides agree with TRBD1. This CDR3 has 14 residues. Germline CDR1 and CDR2: WNHNN and SYGVQD (reference sequence). With 5 bases clipped from V and 2 bases from J, the junction kept 4 bases outside the gene matches. The CDR3: CASSSDRNTDTQYF. The DNA for the CDR3 is TGCGCCAGCAGTTCGGACAGGAACACAGATACGCAGTATTTT.

The rearrangement links TRBV25-1 to TRBJ2-5, with 8 nucleotides matching TRBD2. Germline V gene sequence: CDR1 MGHDK, CDR2 SYGVNS. The CDR3 has 15 residues. With 5 bases clipped from V and 5 bases from J, the junction kept 10 bases outside the gene matches. The CDR3 loop is CASSPPGGLGETQYF. For the CDR3, the DNA is TGTGCCAGCAGTCCCCCGGGGGGGTTGGGGGAGACCCAGTACTTC. Drawing the rest from reference TRBV25-1 and TRBJ2-5, the complete variable domain is EADIYQTPRYLVIGTGKKITLECSQTMGHDKMYWYQQDPGMELHLIHYSYGVNSTEKGDLSSESTVSRIRTEHFPLTLESARPSHTSQYLCASSPPGGLGETQYFGPGTRLLVL.

V gene TRBV19 combines with J gene TRBJ1-5, with 7 bases identical to TRBD1. The CDR3 spans 16 residues. Germline-derived CDR1 and CDR2 are LNHDA and SQIVND (reference sequence). Unmatched junction bases numbered 6, after V lost 3 bases and J lost 1 base. DNA for the CDR3: TGTGCCAGTAGTATGGGGCAGGGGGTAAGCAATCAGCCCCAGCATTTT. Translation gives CASSMGQGVSNQPQHF.

The chain couples TRBV5-4 to TRBJ1-2; D perhaps matches TRBD1 (6 bases). The V gene lost 3 bases and the J gene lost 4 bases, with 10 bases spanning the gap. Germline V gene lookup returns CDR1 SGHNT and CDR2 YYREEE (reference sequence). CDR3 length equals 13 residues. As DNA, the CDR3 is TGTGCCAGCAGCTCGATGGACAGCTATGGCTACACCTTC. Protein product: CASSSMDSYGYTF.

This chain connects TRBV19 to TRBJ1-1; 11 bases match TRBD1. This CDR3 comprises 14 residues. The trim removed 6 bases at V and 4 bases at J, leaving 4 bases unmatched. Germline CDR1 is LNHDA and CDR2 is SQIVND (reference sequence). CDR3 in amino acids: CASSWTGGVTEAFF. The CDR3 region has the DNA TGTGCCAGTAGCTGGACAGGGGGCGTCACTGAAGCTTTCTTT.

Only a few counts were recorded for this clone. The rearrangement joins TRBV13 to TRBJ2-1, with a weak D call TRBD1 (5 bases). The V gene's germline CDR1 is PRHDT and CDR2 FYEKMQ (reference sequence). CDR3 length: 15 amino acids. Between the trimmed V and J ends, which lost 6 bases and 8 bases, there was a span of 20 bases. This CDR3 reads CASRQLRGRAYEQFF. The CDR3 DNA follows: TGTGCCAGCAGGCAGCTTAGGGGTAGGGCTTATGAGCAGTTCTTC.

This rearrangement joins TRBV7-9 to TRBJ2-6, with TRBD1 as a possible D gene (6 bases). The length of the CDR3 is 18 residues. The ends were cut back, 6 bases at V and 0 bases at J, with 18 bases in the middle. The V gene's germline CDR1 is SEHNR and CDR2 FQNEAQ (reference sequence). Written as DNA, the CDR3 is TGTGCCAGCAGACCGTCCGGGACACTTCACTCTGGGGCCAACGTCCTGACTTTC. It yields the protein CASRPSGTLHSGANVLTF. Drawing the rest from reference TRBV7-9 and TRBJ2-6, the complete variable domain is DTGVSQNPRHKITKRGQNVTFRCDPISEHNRLYWYRQTLGQGPEFLTYFQNEAQLEKSRLLSDRFSAERPKGSFSTLEIQRTEQGDSAMYLCASRPSGTLHSGANVLTFGAGSRLTVL.

This sequence joins TRBV21-1 and TRBJ2-5; the table assigns TRBD1, which was not confirmed against the DNA. TRBV21-1 is reported as a pseudogene. CDR3 length: 15 amino acids. The CDR3 here is CASSKRGKQKETQYF. The CDR3 DNA is TGTGCCAGCAGCAAAAGGGGGAAACAGAAAGAGACCCAGTACTTC.

The genes are TRBV27 and TRBJ1-4, with a possible D match to TRBD1 (5 bases). The CDR3 is 14 amino acids. Germline-derived CDR1 and CDR2 are MNHEY and SMNVEV (reference sequence). Trimming took off 2 bases at V and 7 bases at J, with 11 bases between the two ends. The CDR3 DNA reads as TGTGCCAGCAGTTTACGGGGGTTCGGTGAAAAACTGTTTTTT. The encoded protein is CASSLRGFGEKLFF. The whole variable domain, remainder taken from reference TRBV27 and TRBJ1-4, is EAQVTQNPRYLITVTGKKLTVTCSQNMNHEYMSWYRQDPGLGLRQIYYSMNVEVTDKGDVPEGYKVSRKEKRNFPLILESPSPNQTSLYFCASSLRGFGEKLFFGSGTQLSVL.

The CDR3 loop is CATSIYRTEAFF. The CDR3 DNA follows: TGTGCCACCAGCATTTATCGCACTGAAGCTTTCTTT. The rearrangement links TRBV15 to TRBJ1-1; D unresolved. Trimming took off 4 bases at V and 4 bases at J, with 7 bases between the two ends. CDR1 and CDR2 (germline): LNHNV, YYDKDF (reference sequence). The CDR3 spans 12 residues.

The chain uses TRBV5-6 and TRBJ2-7; 7 nucleotides agree with TRBD1. CDR3 length: 15 amino acids. Germline V gives CDR1 SGHDT, CDR2 YYEEEE. The V segment lost 4 bases and the J segment 0 bases; nucleotides outside the gene matches: 7. The CDR3 loop is CASSLQGLSSYEQYF. In DNA, the CDR3 is TGTGCCAGCAGCCTACAGGGGCTAAGCTCCTACGAGCAGTACTTC.